This T cell receptor (beta chain) was identified in a study of blood T cell repertoires in COVID-19. Study summary: Sites across the United States, Italy and Spain contributed samples from acute and convalescent COVID-19.

Per the authors' pipeline: It was from reference gene primer amplification that nucleated cell counts were estimated. The data were produced by immunoSEQ multiplex PCR, yet TCRdb's version contains in-frame clones alone and is incomplete. From that table come the V and J calls and clone size; the DNA was used to work out D and trimming. The sample holds about 430,000 clones; 75% to 90% are singletons and the top ten take 1% to 1.3%. Per the germline V gene, CDR1 is SEHNR and CDR2 is FQNEAQ (reference sequence). There are 15 residues in the CDR3. The ends were cut back, 5 bases at V and 3 bases at J, with 17 bases in the middle. Membership in each cohort depended on participant-reported clinical history. Symptom resolution, clearance, or two negative PCRs marked the recovered donors of Cohort 3.

The receptor was derived from a man aged 25-40 years who had recovered from COVID-19. Sequencing was carried out using PBMCs or T cells enriched from blood (not recorded which). V is TRBV7-9 and J is TRBJ2-7, with D perhaps matching TRBD1 (6 bases). CDR3 in amino acids: CASSPGQIANYEQYF. The CDR3 region has the DNA TGTGCCAGCAGCCCTGGACAGATCGCTAACTACGAGCAGTACTTC.